This T cell receptor beta chain was captured in a study of beta chain features in type 1 diabetes. By way of CD45RO/CCR7/CD25/CD127/CD95/CD27, the CD4+ regulatory, stem cell-like memory, central memory and naive cells were sorted. The authors reverse transcribed all of the isolated RNA, so sequencing captured expressed TCRB transcripts. Method: immunoSEQ multiplex PCR; TCRdb's copy keeps in-frame clones and lacks some. This table has some 330,000 clones, roughly 9.6% appearing once. V gave up 0 bases and J gave up 7 bases, with 10 bases separating them. CDR1 SGHRS and CDR2 YFSETQ come from the germline V gene. CDR3 length: 13 residues. This clone was recorded a few times. Its target is not known. Overall study findings and caveats: In all four CD4+ subsets, TCRB CDR3 length was significantly, moderately reduced in type 1 diabetes. Healthy donors had naive, central memory and Treg TCRB repertoires that appeared less similar than those seen among patients. Insertions were fewer and deletions more numerous at VDJ junctions in type 1 diabetes patients.

The specimen sequenced was naive CD4+ T cells from blood. This clonotype was sampled from a young woman in good health. This chain joins TRBV5-1 and TRBJ1-2; D unclear. In DNA, the CDR3 is TGCGCCAGCAGCTTGGCCTACCTATCTGGCTACACCTTC. It codes for CASSLAYLSGYTF.